Below, one TCR beta chain is given with its context. Its antigen specificity is not known. No much larger clonotype is one base removed from it; base qualities were not supplied. Additional DNA sequences in this sample encode the identical CDR3. This sample is part of a study of blood T cell repertoires in COVID-19 (dated by TCRdb to between 2020 and 2021). Study-level background: Samples covering the acute and convalescent phases of COVID-19 were provided by collaborators in the United States, Italy and Spain. The material from the prospective study consisted of cDNA or gDNA derived from T cells, B-cell-depleted T cells, or PBMCs. Subjects who had been exposed to COVID-19, were actively infected with it, or had recovered from it provided the deeply sampled blood TCRbeta repertoires that made up the dataset. The repertoires were made available in a free public database intended to serve as a resource for research on the immune response to SARS-CoV-2. Samples came from the ongoing ImmuneRACE study (first 160 participants) plus 1,254 subjects from 6 global collaborators. Sample metadata almost always included a de-identified subject ID, COVID-19 status, age in years and sex. Where HLA class I and class II types were available, the types were taken from metadata supplied by the sample provider, not from assay-based typing.

Findings and caveats that apply to the study as a whole: The amount of clinical and demographic metadata varied by source and participant and was provided uncurated.

Participants in the prospective study were aged about 18 to 95 years, lived in 20 to 25 United States geographic areas, and enrolled through a virtual design. In the prospective study, cohorts were assigned on the basis of participant-reported clinical history obtained from a screening survey and a study questionnaire. Recovered participants in ImmuneRACE Cohort 3 were defined as having two consecutive negative NP/OP PCR tests, clearance from a healthcare professional, or resolution of symptoms. Mobile phlebotomists in the prospective study collected whole blood, serum and a nasopharyngeal or oropharyngeal swab from every participant. Over an approximately two-month period, participants in the prospective study had the option of providing additional blood draws and questionnaires. Blood samples from the prospective study were shipped frozen or at room temperature prior to DNA extraction. The immunoSEQ Assay, a bias-controlled multiplex PCR, was used to amplify TCRbeta CDR3 regions from genomic DNA. For the original study's pipeline: Nucleated cell counts per sample were estimated from amplification of reference gene primers within the assay. To quantify the absolute abundance of each unique TCRbeta CDR3 rearrangement, sequence reads were collapsed and filtered. For each sample, productive Simpson clonality was calculated as the square root of Simpson's diversity index across productive rearrangements. Here the immuneACCESS table is served through TCRdb, limited to in-frame sequences with V and J called. Missing clones are a known gap in these copies; in checked studies unresolved V genes cover under half, and the rest lacks a known reason. For V, J and clone size, that table is used; D and trimming come from the DNA. Present in this sample are under 300,000 clones, roughly 88% of which were seen just once. Together, the top ten hold around 1.8% of the sample.

V is cut back by 6 bases and J by 0 bases, with 2 bases in the junction unmatched. Looking up the germline V gene (reference sequence) yields CDR1 MNHEY and CDR2 SMNVEV. The CDR3 measures 14 amino acids from cysteine to phenylalanine. This entry keeps only the CDR3 DNA: 42 bases, framed from base 1. This TCR derives from a woman between 45 and 65 years old who had recovered from COVID-19. The chain joins TRBV27 to TRBJ2-1, and 7 junctional nucleotides match TRBD1. The sample consisted of PBMCs or T cells enriched from blood (not recorded which). The sequence in DNA is TGTGCCAGCAGACAGGGGAGCTCCTACAATGAGCAGTTCTTC. Translated, this is CASRQGSSYNEQFF.